These T cell receptor beta chains were read from a single sample in a study of graft-versus-host responses after intestinal transplantation. No antigen has been assigned to these receptors. The table came from immunoSEQ multiplex PCR; TCRdb's copy has only in-frame clones and leaves some out. Here the sample spans roughly 120,000 clones, around 94% being singletons. The sequencing used unstimulated CD8+ T cells sorted from spleen or lymph node cells, collected before transplant. These receptors all stem from a human donor who was the organ donor for an intestinal transplant. The CDR3 runs from the conserved cysteine through the conserved F or W. A D gene is named only where the DNA matches it firmly. Some rows have no size entry. The others give once, few or many, or a class for an expanded clone.

j_call: TRBJ2-1; clone_size: .; d_call: TRBD2; v_call: TRBV5-4; cdr3_aa: CASSGGTSGRGVEQFF; cdr3_nt: TGTGCCAGCAGTGGTGGGACTAGCGGGAGGGGAGTTGAGCAGTTCTTC
j_call: TRBJ2-7; clone_size: .; d_call: TRBD1; v_call: TRBV6-5; cdr3_aa: CASRLGTGSDYEQYF; cdr3_nt: TGTGCCAGCAGGCTGGGGACAGGGTCTGACTACGAGCAGTACTTC
j_call: TRBJ1-2; clone_size: .; d_call: TRBD1; v_call: TRBV19; cdr3_aa: CASLGTGGPGYGYTF; cdr3_nt: TGTGCCAGTCTTGGGACAGGCGGGCCGGGTTATGGCTACACCTTC
j_call: TRBJ2-3; clone_size: .; d_call: .; v_call: TRBV7-2; cdr3_aa: CASSWQVSSTDTQYF; cdr3_nt: TGTGCCAGCAGCTGGCAAGTATCTAGCACAGATACGCAGTATTTT
j_call: TRBJ1-1; clone_size: .; d_call: .; v_call: TRBV27; cdr3_aa: CASIFFRDTGEQVLMSNTEAFF; cdr3_nt: TGTGCCAGCATTTTCTTTCGGGACACGGGGGAGCAAGTCCTCATGTCGAACACTGAAGCTTTCTTT
j_call: TRBJ2-1; clone_size: .; d_call: .; v_call: TRBV19; cdr3_aa: CASSIDDQPSYNEQFF; cdr3_nt: TGTGCCAGTAGTATCGATGACCAGCCCTCCTACAATGAGCAGTTCTTC
j_call: TRBJ1-4; clone_size: .; d_call: TRBD1; v_call: TRBV6-1; cdr3_aa: CASSSGTANEKLFF; cdr3_nt: TGTGCCAGCAGTTCTGGGACAGCTAATGAAAAACTGTTTTTT
j_call: TRBJ1-1; clone_size: .; d_call: .; v_call: TRBV20-1; cdr3_aa: CQPRGGTEAFF; cdr3_nt: TGCCAACCCAGGGGCGGCACTGAAGCTTTCTTT
j_call: TRBJ1-5; clone_size: .; d_call: TRBD1; v_call: TRBV30; cdr3_aa: CAWSINRGSNQPQHF; cdr3_nt: TGTGCCTGGAGTATCAACAGGGGAAGCAATCAGCCCCAGCATTTT
j_call: TRBJ2-1; clone_size: .; d_call: TRBD2; v_call: TRBV10-3; cdr3_aa: CAISDGTSAYNEQFF; cdr3_nt: TGTGCCATCAGTGATGGGACTAGCGCCTACAATGAGCAGTTCTTC
j_call: TRBJ2-3; clone_size: once; d_call: TRBD2; v_call: TRBV9; cdr3_aa: CASTSGSSTDTQYF; cdr3_nt: TGTGCCAGCACCAGCGGGAGTAGCACAGATACGCAGTATTTT
j_call: TRBJ2-3; clone_size: .; d_call: TRBD1; v_call: TRBV19; cdr3_aa: CASMDLGQTTQYF; cdr3_nt: TGTGCCAGTATGGATTTGGGACAGACTACGCAGTATTTT
j_call: TRBJ2-7; clone_size: .; d_call: TRBD2; v_call: TRBV7-8; cdr3_aa: CASSFTTGGRFHEQYF; cdr3_nt: TGTGCCAGCAGCTTTACTACCGGCGGGAGGTTCCACGAGCAGTACTTC
j_call: TRBJ1-1; clone_size: .; d_call: .; v_call: TRBV27; cdr3_aa: CASFLTGPGNTEAFF; cdr3_nt: TGTGCCAGCTTTCTTACAGGGCCGGGGAACACTGAAGCTTTCTTT
j_call: TRBJ2-3; clone_size: .; d_call: .; v_call: TRBV2; cdr3_aa: CASSSHPTDTQYF; cdr3_nt: TGTGCCAGCAGTTCCCATCCCACAGATACGCAGTATTTT
j_call: TRBJ1-2; clone_size: .; d_call: TRBD1; v_call: TRBV27; cdr3_aa: CASSGQENYGYTF; cdr3_nt: TGTGCCAGCAGTGGACAGGAGAACTATGGCTACACCTTC
j_call: TRBJ2-7; clone_size: .; d_call: .; v_call: TRBV4-3; cdr3_aa: CASSQGGDEQYF; cdr3_nt: TGCGCCAGCAGCCAAGGTGGGGACGAGCAGTACTTC
j_call: TRBJ2-4; clone_size: .; d_call: .; v_call: TRBV7-9; cdr3_aa: CASSLDPWNIQYF; cdr3_nt: TGTGCCAGCAGCTTAGACCCTTGGAACATTCAGTACTTC
j_call: TRBJ2-7; clone_size: once; d_call: TRBD1; v_call: TRBV27; cdr3_aa: CASSSGTGGDNYEQYF; cdr3_nt: TGTGCCAGCAGTTCCGGGACAGGGGGCGACAACTACGAGCAGTACTTC
j_call: TRBJ1-2; clone_size: .; d_call: .; v_call: TRBV28; cdr3_aa: CASSLLRQNGYTF; cdr3_nt: TGTGCCAGCAGTTTACTACGGCAGAACGGCTACACCTTC
j_call: TRBJ2-2; clone_size: .; d_call: TRBD1; v_call: TRBV5-4; cdr3_aa: CASSLRGQGAPGELFF; cdr3_nt: TGTGCCAGCAGCCTGCGGGGACAGGGGGCCCCCGGGGAGCTGTTTTTT
j_call: TRBJ2-1; clone_size: .; d_call: TRBD1; v_call: TRBV10-3; cdr3_aa: CAISGRDRGDNEQFF; cdr3_nt: TGTGCCATCAGTGGCAGGGACAGGGGCGACAATGAGCAGTTCTTC
j_call: TRBJ2-5; clone_size: .; d_call: TRBD2; v_call: TRBV25-1; cdr3_aa: CASSREAGGGTQYF; cdr3_nt: TGTGCCAGCAGTAGGGAGGCGGGAGGCGGGACCCAGTACTTC
j_call: TRBJ2-1; clone_size: .; d_call: .; v_call: TRBV6-4; cdr3_aa: CAPTRAGMGGYNEQFF; cdr3_nt: TGTGCCCCCACGCGGGCGGGGATGGGGGGTTACAATGAGCAGTTCTTC
j_call: TRBJ1-2; clone_size: .; d_call: .; v_call: TRBV4-1; cdr3_aa: CASSQVVGGPYGYTF; cdr3_nt: TGCGCCAGCAGCCAAGTTGTTGGGGGCCCGTATGGCTACACCTTC
j_call: TRBJ2-6; clone_size: .; d_call: .; v_call: TRBV5-5; cdr3_aa: CASSLDYLRRPVSGANVLTF; cdr3_nt: TGTGCCAGCAGCTTGGATTATTTGCGTAGGCCCGTCTCTGGGGCCAACGTCCTGACTTTC
j_call: TRBJ1-1; clone_size: .; d_call: TRBD1; v_call: TRBV6-5; cdr3_aa: CASSPGTGGTEAFF; cdr3_nt: TGTGCCAGCAGTCCGGGGACAGGGGGAACTGAAGCTTTCTTT
j_call: TRBJ1-2; clone_size: once; d_call: .; v_call: TRBV7-9; cdr3_aa: CASSPGLRANYGYTF; cdr3_nt: TGTGCCAGCAGCCCGGGACTCCGAGCTAACTATGGCTACACCTTC
j_call: TRBJ2-1; clone_size: .; d_call: TRBD1; v_call: TRBV5-8; cdr3_aa: CASSLTGQLFNEQFF; cdr3_nt: TGTGCCAGCAGCCTGACGGGACAGTTGTTCAATGAGCAGTTCTTC
j_call: TRBJ1-1; clone_size: .; d_call: TRBD1; v_call: TRBV5-8; cdr3_aa: CASSWVGTVNTEAFF; cdr3_nt: TGTGCCAGCAGCTGGGTCGGGACAGTAAACACTGAAGCTTTCTTT
j_call: TRBJ2-4; clone_size: .; d_call: TRBD2; v_call: TRBV7-2; cdr3_aa: CASSLAGLAGPGLLAKNIQYF; cdr3_nt: TGTGCCAGCAGCTTAGCGGGACTAGCGGGACCTGGCCTACTAGCCAAAAACATTCAGTACTTC
j_call: TRBJ2-2; clone_size: .; d_call: TRBD1; v_call: TRBV10-2; cdr3_aa: CASSPGTGGFLTGELFF; cdr3_nt: TGCGCCAGCAGTCCCGGGACAGGGGGATTTTTAACCGGGGAGCTGTTTTTT
j_call: TRBJ2-7; clone_size: .; d_call: TRBD1; v_call: TRBV6-6; cdr3_aa: CASRPDRAHEQYF; cdr3_nt: TGTGCCAGCAGGCCCGACAGGGCACACGAGCAGTACTTC
j_call: TRBJ2-1; clone_size: .; d_call: .; v_call: TRBV19; cdr3_aa: CASSPGFGAAPYNEQFF; cdr3_nt: TGTGCCAGTAGTCCGGGGTTTGGCGCGGCTCCCTACAATGAGCAGTTCTTC
j_call: TRBJ2-5; clone_size: .; d_call: .; v_call: TRBV5-1; cdr3_aa: CASSLVFSSAGRETQYF; cdr3_nt: TGCGCCAGCAGCTTGGTGTTTTCGTCGGCGGGACGGGAGACCCAGTACTTC
j_call: TRBJ2-5; clone_size: .; d_call: .; v_call: TRBV4-2; cdr3_aa: CASSQDGRKQETQYF; cdr3_nt: TGTGCCAGCAGCCAAGATGGGAGAAAACAAGAGACCCAGTACTTC
j_call: TRBJ2-5; clone_size: .; d_call: .; v_call: TRBV9; cdr3_aa: CASSVVGGRGETQYF; cdr3_nt: TGTGCCAGCAGCGTAGTGGGTGGGCGCGGGGAGACCCAGTACTTC